Shown below are 2 T cell receptor beta chains from a single sample sequenced in a study of blood T cell repertoires in COVID-19. The assay was immunoSEQ multiplex PCR, and TCRdb's table has in-frame clones only and misses some. The sample comprises roughly 450,000 clones, 90% of which are singletons, and about 0.6% rests with the top ten. The sequenced sample was PBMCs or T cells enriched from blood (not recorded which). The receptors come from a young man who had recovered from COVID-19.

The chain joins TRBV19 to TRBJ1-6; D not resolved. V lost 5 bases and J lost 5, with 13 bases in between. Germline CDR1 reads LNHDA; CDR2 reads SQIVND (reference sequence). This CDR3 region has 15 residues. The CDR3 is CASSEEGLNNSPLHF. As DNA, the CDR3 is TGTGCCAGTAGTGAAGAGGGCTTAAATAATTCACCCCTCCACTTT.

The V gene is TRBV5-1, the J gene TRBJ1-2; tentatively, D is TRBD1 (6 bases). The CDR3 sequence is 13 residues long. Looked up from germline, CDR1 is SGHRS and CDR2 is YFSETQ. V lost 0 bases, J lost 8 bases, and 11 bases lay in between. Written as DNA, the CDR3 is TGCGCCAGCAGCTTGGAATGGGGGCGCGGCTACACCTTC. This codes for CASSLEWGRGYTF.